The clone carrying this TCR beta chain turned up a few times. The data derive from a study of T cells in Graves' hyperthyroidism and ophthalmopathy. Study in general: Peripheral blood specimens were obtained at initial diagnosis, prior to any treatment.

Using RNA transcripts as the source, TCR beta CDR3 regions were amplified. With the HTBI primer set, the TCR CDR3 went through a first round of RT-PCR. TCRdb re-called the multiplex PCR reads with MiXCR, one entry per CDR3 protein. Of about 740,000 distinct CDR3 sequences in the sample, around 15% were seen once. A lack of ophthalmopathy progression within 18 months defined stable Graves' hyperthyroidism. Any patient presenting with uncontrolled infection, other autoimmune disease, pregnancy or lactation was left out. Clinical symptoms, serum thyroxine and TRAb, thyroid ultrasound and orbital computed tomography were used for the diagnoses. The sequenced sample consisted of blood. This receptor was taken from a young woman with Graves' hyperthyroidism.

CDR3 in amino acids: CASSGGSALGLGKETQYF. The CDR3, as DNA: TGTGCCAGCAGTGGGGGGTCCGCACTAGGGCTAGGAAAAGAGACCCAGTACTTC. V and J are TRBV25-1 and TRBJ2-5; D assignment may be TRBD1 or TRBD2 (5 bases each). The germline V and J ends were trimmed by 4 bases and 3 bases, with 24 bases remaining between them. The CDR3 is 18 amino acids. CDR1 MGHDK and CDR2 SYGVNS come from the germline V gene.